The rows below give T cell receptor beta chains drawn from one sample of a study of cytomegalovirus exposure and HLA in healthy donors. The method was immunoSEQ multiplex PCR; TCRdb's version includes in-frame clones alone and lacks a portion of them. In the table there are fewer than 300,000 clones, roughly 88% of which are singletons. The specimen sequenced was PBMCs. Every receptor here comes from a man aged 40-49 years in good health and CMV-seropositive. Each CDR3 is given with its conserved first and last residue. Each record gives: V gene, clone size, J gene, D gene, CDR3 protein, CDR3 DNA. D genes are given only for firm matches. The size field is filled for only some rows; it gives once, few, many or a size class.

>TRBV30|NA|TRBJ1-1|TRBD1
CAWRAPGQMNTEAFF
TGTGCCTGGAGGGCCCCGGGACAGATGAACACTGAAGCTTTCTTT
>TRBV6-5|NA|TRBJ2-1|TRBD1
CGTGREYNEQFF
TGTGGGACAGGACGCGAATACAATGAGCAGTTCTTC
>TRBV7-9|NA|TRBJ2-5|NA
CASSDFRGQETQYF
TGTGCCAGCAGCGACTTCAGAGGACAAGAGACCCAGTACTTC
>TRBV4-2|NA|TRBJ1-2|NA
CASSQQEGSNYGYTF
TGTGCCAGCAGCCAACAGGAGGGTTCTAACTATGGCTACACCTTC
>TRBV5-6|NA|TRBJ2-7|NA
CASSLSGIYEQYF
TGTGCCAGCAGCTTATCCGGGATCTACGAGCAGTACTTC
>TRBV28|NA|TRBJ2-7|TRBD1
CASSLSGTGKRYEQYF
TGTGCCAGCAGTTTATCCGGGACAGGAAAGAGGTACGAGCAGTACTTC
>TRBV9|NA|TRBJ2-2|NA
CASSVIGGTNTGELFF
TGTGCCAGCAGCGTTATTGGCGGAACGAACACCGGGGAGCTGTTTTTT
>TRBV4-3|NA|TRBJ2-7|NA
CASSQAIGRYEQYF
TGCGCCAGCAGCCAAGCAATCGGCAGGTACGAGCAGTACTTC
>TRBV7-2|NA|TRBJ1-5|NA
CASSRGGSALSNQPQHF
TGTGCCAGCAGCCGAGGAGGGTCGGCCCTCTCCAATCAGCCCCAGCATTTT
>TRBV4-1|NA|TRBJ2-7|NA
CASSQSAGWASYEQYF
TGCGCCAGCAGCCAATCTGCAGGGTGGGCCTCCTACGAGCAGTACTTC
>TRBV28|NA|TRBJ1-5|TRBD1
CASSLTGAYSNQPQHF
TGTGCCAGCAGTCTGACAGGGGCTTATAGCAATCAGCCCCAGCATTTT
>TRBV2|NA|TRBJ2-7|TRBD1
CASMRQGHEQYF
TGTGCCAGCATGAGACAGGGCCACGAGCAGTACTTC
>TRBV11-2|NA|TRBJ2-1|TRBD1
CASSSTGIGYNEQFF
TGTGCCAGCAGCTCGACAGGGATAGGCTACAATGAGCAGTTCTTC
>TRBV9|NA|TRBJ2-5|TRBD2
CASSPRGTSGSRYQETQYF
TGTGCCAGCAGCCCACGCGGGACTAGCGGGAGTCGGTACCAAGAGACCCAGTACTTC
>TRBV19|NA|TRBJ2-4|NA
CASRGPRTERVQYF
TGTGCCAGTAGGGGCCCGCGGACGGAGCGGGTTCAGTACTTC
>TRBV9|NA|TRBJ2-3|NA
CASSVGTDTQYF
TGTGCCAGCAGCGTCGGGACAGATACGCAGTATTTT
>TRBV6-1|NA|TRBJ2-7|TRBD2
CASSNSAGGEQYF
TGTGCCAGCAGTAATTCGGCGGGGGGCGAGCAGTACTTC
>TRBV7-8|NA|TRBJ2-7|NA
CATSGSTVSYEQYF
TGTGCCACCTCCGGGAGCACCGTCTCCTACGAGCAGTACTTC
>TRBV28|once|TRBJ1-5|NA
CASSLSGQGLLNQPQHF
TGTGCCAGCAGTTTATCTGGCCAGGGTCTACTCAATCAGCCCCAGCATTTT
>TRBV7-9|once|TRBJ2-3|NA
CASTGSRTSTDTQYF
TGTGCCAGCACCGGTAGCCGAACTAGCACAGATACGCAGTATTTT
>TRBV7-6|NA|TRBJ1-3|TRBD1
CASSYLPGQGIGNTIYF
TGTGCCAGCAGCTATCTGCCGGGACAGGGAATTGGAAACACCATATATTTT
>TRBV9|NA|TRBJ2-6|NA
CASSVGGWASGANVLTF
TGTGCCAGCAGCGTAGGCGGGTGGGCGTCCGGGGCCAACGTCCTGACTTTC
>TRBV5-1|NA|TRBJ2-1|NA
CASSLDAQGEQFF
TGCGCCAGCAGCTTGGATGCTCAGGGTGAGCAGTTCTTC
>TRBV10-3|NA|TRBJ1-4|TRBD1
CAISDGTGAATNEKLFF
TGTGCCATCAGTGATGGGACAGGGGCAGCAACTAATGAAAAACTGTTTTTT
>TRBV27|NA|TRBJ2-7|TRBD2
CASSLQAGGSYEQYF
TGTGCCAGCAGTTTACAGGCGGGAGGATCCTACGAGCAGTACTTC